What follows is one T cell receptor (beta chain) and its context. Its antigen is still unknown. Per-nucleotide qualities are absent, and no much larger clonotype sits a single base away. The immunoSEQ Assay, a bias-controlled multiplex PCR, was used to amplify TCRbeta CDR3 regions from genomic DNA. Under the source paper's analysis protocol: Nucleated cell counts per sample were estimated from amplification of reference gene primers within the assay. To quantify the absolute abundance of each unique TCRbeta CDR3 rearrangement, sequence reads were collapsed and filtered. For each sample, productive Simpson clonality was calculated as the square root of Simpson's diversity index across productive rearrangements. Sourced from immuneACCESS, this table was stored by TCRdb with only in-frame sequences that have V and J called. A share of the clones is absent; for the studies checked, an unresolved V gene accounts for under half, and the remainder has no known explanation. The V and J calls and clone size come from that table; D and trimming were worked out from the DNA. The sample has around 390,000 clones on record, around 87% of them singletons. Clones ranked in the top ten supply 10% of the sample.

This record belongs to a study of blood T cell repertoires in COVID-19 (dated by TCRdb to the early 2020s). A note on the overall study: Collaborator samples came from the United States, Italy and Spain and covered acute and convalescent phases of COVID-19. The prospective study material was composed of cDNA or gDNA derived from T cells, B-cell-depleted T cells, or PBMCs. The dataset comprised deeply sampled blood TCRbeta repertoires from subjects exposed to, actively infected with, or recovered from COVID-19. The repertoires were made available in a free public database intended to serve as a resource for research on the immune response to SARS-CoV-2. Samples were obtained from the ongoing ImmuneRACE study (first 160 participants) and from some 1,200 subjects provided by 6 global collaborators. A de-identified subject ID, COVID-19 status, age in years and sex were almost always included in the sample metadata. Where HLA class I and class II types were available, the types were taken from metadata supplied by the sample provider, not from assay-based typing. Broader findings and caveats from the paper: How much clinical and demographic metadata was included differed by source and by participant, and the metadata was provided uncurated.

Trimming removed 4 bases from V and 1 base from J; the gene matches leave 15 bases unexplained. CDR3 length: 19 amino acids, cysteine to phenylalanine. Only the CDR3 DNA stays, 57 bases, in frame from base 1. From the germline V gene, CDR1 is SGHTA and CDR2 is FQGNSA. Participants in the prospective study were enrolled through a virtual design, were aged about 18 to 90 years, and lived in 20 to 30 United States geographic areas. Cohort assignment in the prospective study relied on participant-reported clinical history from a screening survey and a study questionnaire. Recovered participants in ImmuneRACE Cohort 3 were defined as having two consecutive negative NP/OP PCR tests, clearance from a healthcare professional, or resolution of symptoms. Each participant in the prospective study had whole blood, serum and a nasopharyngeal or oropharyngeal swab collected by mobile phlebotomists. Participants in the prospective study had the option to provide additional blood draws and questionnaires over a roughly two-month period. Prospective study blood samples were shipped either frozen or at room temperature before DNA extraction.

This chain is built from TRBV7-2 and TRBJ1-3; TRBD1 lines up with 8 middle nucleotides. The TCR originated in a woman aged 45-59 years who had recovered from COVID-19. Source material: PBMCs or T cells enriched from blood (not recorded which). The CDR3 has the sequence CASSSYLTVGTGSGNTIYF. The DNA is as follows: TGTGCCAGCAGCTCATACCTAACCGTCGGGACAGGTTCTGGAAACACCATATATTTT.